This is a list of T cell receptor beta chains from one sample in a study of cytomegalovirus exposure and HLA in healthy donors. Sequencing was performed with immunoSEQ multiplex PCR; in TCRdb, only in-frame clones are kept and a portion is missing. The sample holds 75,000 or so clones; around 74% are singletons and the top ten take 20% to 25%. Material for sequencing was PBMCs. The receptor set was obtained from a woman aged 25 to 39 in good health and CMV-seropositive. Both conserved end residues are part of each CDR3. Fields, in order: clone size, V gene, J gene, D gene, CDR3 protein, CDR3 DNA. A D gene is named only where the DNA matches it firmly. Rows give clone size only sometimes, using once, few, many, or a class for an expanded clone.

size: -
V: TRBV6-5
J: TRBJ2-7
D: -
CDR3: CASSAARNYEQYF
DNA: TGTGCCAGCAGTGCCGCCAGAAACTACGAGCAGTACTTC

size: -
V: TRBV2
J: TRBJ1-5
D: TRBD1
CDR3: CAISDRGHQPQHF
DNA: TGTGCCATCTCGGACAGGGGGCATCAGCCCCAGCATTTT

size: once
V: TRBV10-3
J: TRBJ2-2
D: TRBD2
CDR3: CASQREGNTGELFF
DNA: TGTGCCTCCCAGCGGGAGGGGAACACCGGGGAGCTGTTTTTT

size: few
V: TRBV5-1
J: TRBJ2-7
D: TRBD2
CDR3: CASSQSSGSYEQYF
DNA: TGCGCCAGCAGCCAATCTAGCGGGAGTTACGAGCAGTACTTC

size: few
V: TRBV6-4
J: TRBJ1-2
D: TRBD1
CDR3: CASSEQGDAYGYTF
DNA: TGTGCCAGCAGTGAACAGGGGGATGCCTATGGCTACACCTTC

size: -
V: TRBV4-2
J: TRBJ2-1
D: TRBD2
CDR3: CASRVGGSGLNEQFF
DNA: TGTGCCAGCAGAGTGGGCGGGAGCGGACTTAATGAGCAGTTCTTC

size: -
V: TRBV29-1
J: TRBJ2-3
D: -
CDR3: CSVESGLTQYF
DNA: TGCAGCGTTGAGTCTGGACTCACGCAGTATTTT

size: -
V: TRBV25-1
J: TRBJ2-5
D: -
CDR3: CASTVAGSQYF
DNA: TGTGCCAGCACCGTTGCAGGGTCCCAGTACTTC

size: -
V: TRBV28
J: TRBJ1-1
D: -
CDR3: CASSPKGTEAFF
DNA: TGTGCCAGCAGCCCCAAGGGGACTGAAGCTTTCTTT

size: -
V: TRBV2
J: TRBJ2-7
D: TRBD1
CDR3: CASSAGTGSEQYF
DNA: TGTGCCAGCAGTGCCGGGACAGGGTCCGAGCAGTACTTC

size: -
V: TRBV19
J: TRBJ1-4
D: TRBD1
CDR3: CASSTGGRGEKLFF
DNA: TGTGCCAGTAGTACAGGGGGCAGGGGAGAAAAACTGTTTTTT

size: -
V: TRBV5-1
J: TRBJ1-1
D: -
CDR3: CASSLQGMNTEAFF
DNA: TGCGCCAGCAGCTTACAGGGAATGAACACTGAAGCTTTCTTT

size: -
V: TRBV7-9
J: TRBJ1-4
D: -
CDR3: CASSLESGRTEKLFF
DNA: TGTGCCAGCAGCTTAGAGTCTGGGCGTACTGAAAAACTGTTTTTT

size: few
V: TRBV30
J: TRBJ2-7
D: -
CDR3: CAWSTGRYEQYF
DNA: TGTGCCTGGAGTACAGGGCGTTACGAGCAGTACTTC

size: few
V: TRBV9
J: TRBJ2-7
D: -
CDR3: CASSVDPGGGRNEQYF
DNA: TGTGCCAGCAGCGTAGACCCGGGGGGCGGGAGAAACGAGCAGTACTTC

size: -
V: TRBV28
J: TRBJ1-5
D: TRBD1
CDR3: CASSRGQGRQPQHF
DNA: TGTGCCAGCAGTCGAGGACAGGGAAGACAGCCCCAGCATTTT

size: -
V: TRBV7-6
J: TRBJ2-1
D: -
CDR3: CASSSAQAGNEQFF
DNA: TGTGCCAGCAGCTCGGCCCAGGCGGGCAATGAGCAGTTCTTC

size: few
V: TRBV28
J: TRBJ1-4
D: TRBD1
CDR3: CASWGTGNEKLFF
DNA: TGTGCCAGTTGGGGGACAGGGAATGAAAAACTGTTTTTT

size: -
V: TRBV10-1
J: TRBJ2-1
D: -
CDR3: CASSETRSNEYEQFF
DNA: TGCGCCAGCAGTGAGACTAGAAGTAATGAATATGAGCAGTTCTTC

size: -
V: TRBV10-2
J: TRBJ2-7
D: TRBD1
CDR3: CASRLTGEDFYEQYF
DNA: TGCGCCAGCAGATTGACAGGGGAAGATTTCTACGAGCAGTACTTC

size: -
V: TRBV30
J: TRBJ2-5
D: TRBD2
CDR3: CAWSLRTSGRETQYF
DNA: TGTGCCTGGAGTCTCCGGACTAGCGGGAGAGAGACCCAGTACTTC

size: -
V: TRBV29-1
J: TRBJ2-7
D: TRBD1
CDR3: CSVERQGTGEQYF
DNA: TGCAGCGTTGAGAGACAGGGGACCGGCGAGCAGTACTTC

size: -
V: TRBV28
J: TRBJ1-1
D: -
CDR3: CASSPAGGNTEAFF
DNA: TGTGCCAGCAGCCCAGCTGGAGGGAACACTGAAGCTTTCTTT

size: -
V: TRBV7-8
J: TRBJ2-7
D: TRBD1
CDR3: CASSLGFSGQGFMQYF
DNA: TGTGCCAGCAGCTTAGGATTTTCGGGACAGGGGTTCATGCAGTACTTC

size: -
V: TRBV28
J: TRBJ2-7
D: -
CDR3: CASSLGHYEQYF
DNA: TGTGCCAGCAGTTTGGGGCACTACGAGCAGTACTTC

size: once
V: TRBV7-8
J: TRBJ1-2
D: TRBD1
CDR3: CASSLLGTGIHGYTF
DNA: TGTGCCAGCAGCTTACTAGGGACAGGGATCCATGGCTACACCTTC

size: once
V: TRBV5-1
J: TRBJ1-1
D: -
CDR3: CASSGQSNTEAFF
DNA: TGCGCCAGCAGCGGACAGTCCAACACTGAAGCTTTCTTT